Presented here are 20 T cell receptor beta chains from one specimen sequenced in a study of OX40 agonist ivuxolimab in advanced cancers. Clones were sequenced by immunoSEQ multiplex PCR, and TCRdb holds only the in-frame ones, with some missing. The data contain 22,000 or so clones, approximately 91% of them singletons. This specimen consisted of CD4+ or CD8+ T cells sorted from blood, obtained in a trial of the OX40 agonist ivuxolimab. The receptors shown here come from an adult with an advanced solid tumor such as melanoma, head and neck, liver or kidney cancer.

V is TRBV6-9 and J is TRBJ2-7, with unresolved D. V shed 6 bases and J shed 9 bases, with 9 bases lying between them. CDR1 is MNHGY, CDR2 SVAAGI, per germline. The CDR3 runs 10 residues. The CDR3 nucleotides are TGTGCCAGCAGCCAGTGGATGCAGTACTTC. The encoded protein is CASSQWMQYF.

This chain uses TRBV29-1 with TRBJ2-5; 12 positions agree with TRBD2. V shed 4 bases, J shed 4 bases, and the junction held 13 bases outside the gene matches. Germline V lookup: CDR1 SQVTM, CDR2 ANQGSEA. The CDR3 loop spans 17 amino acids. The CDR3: CSVAGLASGRARETQYF. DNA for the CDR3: TGCAGCGTTGCAGGTCTGGCTAGCGGGAGGGCACGAGAGACCCAGTACTTC.

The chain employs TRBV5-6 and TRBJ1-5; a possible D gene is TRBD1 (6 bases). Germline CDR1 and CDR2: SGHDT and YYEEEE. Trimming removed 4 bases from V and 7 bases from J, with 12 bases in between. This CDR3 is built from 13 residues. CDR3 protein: CASSPQGRQPQHF. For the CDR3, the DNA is TGTGCCAGCAGCCCACAGGGAAGGCAGCCCCAGCATTTT.

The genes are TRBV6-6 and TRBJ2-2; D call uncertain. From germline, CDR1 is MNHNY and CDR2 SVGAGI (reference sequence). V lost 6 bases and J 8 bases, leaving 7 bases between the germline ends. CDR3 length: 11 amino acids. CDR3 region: CASSPTGELFF. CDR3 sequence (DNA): TGTGCCAGCAGCCCTACTGGGGAGCTGTTTTTT.

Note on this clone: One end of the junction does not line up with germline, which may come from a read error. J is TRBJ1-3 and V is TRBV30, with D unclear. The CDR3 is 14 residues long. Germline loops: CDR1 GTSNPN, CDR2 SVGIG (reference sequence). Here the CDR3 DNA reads TGTGCCTGGAGTTCAGTAGGGTTTGGAGACACCATATATTTT. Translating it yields CAWSSVGFGDTIYF.

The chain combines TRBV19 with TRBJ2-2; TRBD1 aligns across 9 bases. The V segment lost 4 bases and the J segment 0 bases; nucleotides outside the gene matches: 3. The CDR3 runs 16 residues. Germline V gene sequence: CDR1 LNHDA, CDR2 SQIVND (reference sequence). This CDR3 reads CASSTWTGANTGELFF. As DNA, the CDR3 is TGTGCCAGTAGTACCTGGACAGGGGCGAACACCGGGGAGCTGTTTTTT.

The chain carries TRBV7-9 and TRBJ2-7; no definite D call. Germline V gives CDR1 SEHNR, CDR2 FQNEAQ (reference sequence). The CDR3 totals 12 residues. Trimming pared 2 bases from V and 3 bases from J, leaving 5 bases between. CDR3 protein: CASSLYGYEQYF. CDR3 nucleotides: TGTGCCAGCAGCTTATACGGCTACGAGCAGTACTTC.

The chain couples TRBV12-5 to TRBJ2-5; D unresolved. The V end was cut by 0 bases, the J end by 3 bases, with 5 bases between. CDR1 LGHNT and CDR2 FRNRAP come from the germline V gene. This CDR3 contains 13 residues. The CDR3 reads CASGLVLEETQYF. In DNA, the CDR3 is TGTGCTAGTGGTTTGGTATTGGAAGAGACCCAGTACTTC.

The CDR3 DNA reads as TGCGCCAGCAGCCTTGCATTAGGTCAGCCCCAGCATTTT. This encodes CASSLALGQPQHF. This chain links TRBV4-3 with TRBJ1-5; D is uncertain. Trimming cost V 4 bases and J 6 bases, with 10 bases left between them. CDR3 length: 13 amino acids. Germline assignment: CDR1 LGHNA and CDR2 YSLEER.

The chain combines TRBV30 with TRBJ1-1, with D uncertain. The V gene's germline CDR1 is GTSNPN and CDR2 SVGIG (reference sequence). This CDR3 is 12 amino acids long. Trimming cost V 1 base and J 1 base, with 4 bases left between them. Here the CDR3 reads CAWSAGNTEAFF. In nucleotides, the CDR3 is TGTGCCTGGAGTGCGGGGAACACTGAAGCTTTCTTT.

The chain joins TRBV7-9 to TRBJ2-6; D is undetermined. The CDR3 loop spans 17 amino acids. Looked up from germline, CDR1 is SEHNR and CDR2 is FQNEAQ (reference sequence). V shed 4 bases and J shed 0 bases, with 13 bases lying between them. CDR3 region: CASSSDHRLSGANVLTF. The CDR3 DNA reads TGTGCCAGCAGCTCGGATCATCGGCTCTCTGGGGCCAACGTCCTGACTTTC.

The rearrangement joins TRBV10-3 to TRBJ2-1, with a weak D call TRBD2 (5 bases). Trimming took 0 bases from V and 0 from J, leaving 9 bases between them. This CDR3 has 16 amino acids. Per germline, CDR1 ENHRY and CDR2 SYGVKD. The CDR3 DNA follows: TGTGCCATCAGTGAGTCTCAGCGGAGCTCCTACAATGAGCAGTTCTTC. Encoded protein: CAISESQRSSYNEQFF.

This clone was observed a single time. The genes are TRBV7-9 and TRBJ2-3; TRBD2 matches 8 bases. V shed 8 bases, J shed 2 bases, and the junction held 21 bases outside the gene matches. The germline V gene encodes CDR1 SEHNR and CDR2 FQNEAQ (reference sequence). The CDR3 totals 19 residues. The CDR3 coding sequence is TGTGCCAGCGAAACGGCTAGGGCGGGGGGTGAGTACCCCACAGATACGCAGTATTTT. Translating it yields CASETARAGGEYPTDTQYF.

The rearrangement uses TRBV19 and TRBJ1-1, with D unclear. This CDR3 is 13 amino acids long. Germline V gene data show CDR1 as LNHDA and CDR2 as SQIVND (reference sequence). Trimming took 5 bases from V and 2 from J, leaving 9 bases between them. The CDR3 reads CASSLSSNTEAFF. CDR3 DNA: TGTGCCAGTAGTCTGAGTTCAAACACTGAAGCTTTCTTT.

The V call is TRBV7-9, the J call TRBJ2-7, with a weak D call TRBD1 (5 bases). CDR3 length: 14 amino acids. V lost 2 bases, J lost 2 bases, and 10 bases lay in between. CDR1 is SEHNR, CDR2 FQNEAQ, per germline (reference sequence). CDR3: CASSLQGGTYEQYF. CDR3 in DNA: TGTGCCAGCAGCTTACAGGGTGGGACCTACGAGCAGTACTTC. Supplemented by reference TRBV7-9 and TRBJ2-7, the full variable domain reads DTGVSQNPRHKITKRGQNVTFRCDPISEHNRLYWYRQTLGQGPEFLTYFQNEAQLEKSRLLSDRFSAERPKGSFSTLEIQRTEQGDSAMYLCASSLQGGTYEQYFGPGTRLTVT.

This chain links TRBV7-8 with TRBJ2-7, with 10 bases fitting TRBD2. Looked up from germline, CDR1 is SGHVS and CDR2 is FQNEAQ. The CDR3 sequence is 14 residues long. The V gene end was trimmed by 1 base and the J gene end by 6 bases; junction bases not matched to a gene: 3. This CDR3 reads CASSLGTSGAEQYF. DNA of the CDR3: TGTGCCAGCAGCTTAGGAACTAGCGGGGCCGAGCAGTACTTC.

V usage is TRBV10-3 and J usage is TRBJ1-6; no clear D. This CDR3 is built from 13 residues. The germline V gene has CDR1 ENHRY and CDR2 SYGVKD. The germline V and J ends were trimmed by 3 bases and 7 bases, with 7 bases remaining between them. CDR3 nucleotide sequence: TGTGCCATCAGTGATTCAGTCAATTCACCCCTCCACTTT. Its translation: CAISDSVNSPLHF.

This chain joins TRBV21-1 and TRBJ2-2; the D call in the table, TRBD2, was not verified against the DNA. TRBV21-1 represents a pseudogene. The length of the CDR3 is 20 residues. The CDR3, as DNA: TGTGCCAGCAGCAAAAGATGGGGGACTCCGAGAATTACGGACACCGGGGAGCTGTTTTTT. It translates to CASSKRWGTPRITDTGELFF.

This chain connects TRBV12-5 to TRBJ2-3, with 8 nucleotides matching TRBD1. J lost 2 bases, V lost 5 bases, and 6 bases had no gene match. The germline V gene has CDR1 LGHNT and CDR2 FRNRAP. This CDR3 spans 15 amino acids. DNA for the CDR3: TGTGCTAGTGGTCCGGGGACAGGCCTCACAGATACGCAGTATTTT. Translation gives CASGPGTGLTDTQYF.

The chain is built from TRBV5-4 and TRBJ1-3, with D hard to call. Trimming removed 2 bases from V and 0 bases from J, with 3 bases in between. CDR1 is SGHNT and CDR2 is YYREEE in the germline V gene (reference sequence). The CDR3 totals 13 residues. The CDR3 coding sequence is TGTGCCAGCAGCTTACACTCTGGAAACACCATATATTTT. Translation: CASSLHSGNTIYF.